The 25 T cell receptor beta chains listed next were all sequenced from one sample in a study of cytomegalovirus exposure and HLA in healthy donors. Method: immunoSEQ multiplex PCR; TCRdb's copy keeps in-frame clones and lacks some. Here the sample spans about 160,000 clones, roughly 90% being singletons. The source material was PBMCs. The receptors were sampled from a woman aged 18-30 years in good health and CMV-seropositive.

The chain uses TRBV2 and TRBJ1-5; no clear D. The CDR3 sequence is 12 residues long. V lost 6 bases and J 1 base, leaving 4 bases between the germline ends. The germline gives CDR1 SNHLY, CDR2 FYNNEI. The CDR3 DNA is TGTGCCAGCAGAATAAGCAATCAGCCCCAGCATTTT. Its translation: CASRISNQPQHF.

The V gene is TRBV28, the J gene TRBJ2-7; 7 bases line up with TRBD1. This CDR3 is built from 14 residues. V was pared by 5 bases and J by 3 bases, with 7 bases of the junction left unmatched. CDR1 and CDR2 from the germline V gene are MDHEN and SYDVKM. The CDR3 region is CASSLRDSHYEQYF. CDR3 in DNA: TGTGCCAGCAGTCTCCGGGACAGTCACTACGAGCAGTACTTC.

This clone was picked up one time. V gene TRBV14 combines with J gene TRBJ2-1; D is undetermined. Germline loops: CDR1 SGHDN, CDR2 FVKESK. This CDR3 has 16 amino acids. V was clipped by 0 bases and J by 0 bases, with 9 bases between them. CDR3 DNA: TGTGCCAGCAGCCAAGATACGCGTAGCTCCTACAATGAGCAGTTCTTC. This sequence encodes CASSQDTRSSYNEQFF.

The chain couples TRBV18 to TRBJ2-7, with 7 nucleotides matching TRBD2. CDR1 and CDR2 from the germline V gene are KGHSH and LQKENI. This CDR3 spans 16 amino acids. The trim removed 0 bases at V and 2 bases at J, leaving 7 bases unmatched. The CDR3: CASSPPGGRSPYEQYF. For the CDR3, the DNA is TGTGCCAGCTCACCACCGGGCGGGAGATCCCCCTACGAGCAGTACTTC.

The J gene is TRBJ2-1, the V gene TRBV5-4, with 13 bases aligning to TRBD2. Trimming took 5 bases from V and 8 from J; bases not matched to a gene: 7. This CDR3 is built from 15 residues. Germline V gene data show CDR1 as SGHNT and CDR2 as YYREEE (reference sequence). CDR3 bases: TGTGCCAGCAGGGGAGGACTAGCGGGAGTTGATGAGCAGTTCTTC. Translation gives CASRGGLAGVDEQFF.

CDR3 sequence: CASRPDRMNTEAFF. Here the CDR3 DNA reads TGTGCCAGCAGACCCGACAGGATGAACACTGAAGCTTTCTTT. This chain links TRBV2 with TRBJ1-1; possible D gene TRBD1, 6 bases. The germline V gene encodes CDR1 SNHLY and CDR2 FYNNEI. V was clipped by 6 bases and J by 0 bases, with 11 bases between them. The CDR3 has 14 amino acids.

The chain recombines TRBV7-2 with TRBJ1-3; TRBD1 matches 8 bases. Germline CDR1 SGHTA, CDR2 FQGNSA. V was pared by 1 base and J by 4 bases, with 12 bases of the junction left unmatched. The length of the CDR3 is 18 residues. CDR3 DNA: TGTGCCAGCAGCTTAGAGCTAGGGCAGGGGGCGTACGGAAACACCATATATTTT. It codes for CASSLELGQGAYGNTIYF. The entire variable domain, with the rest obtained from reference TRBV7-2 and TRBJ1-3, is as follows: GAGVSQSPSNKVTEKGKDVELRCDPISGHTALYWYRQSLGQGLEFLIYFQGNSAPDKSGLPSDRFSAERTGGSVSTLTIQRTQQEDSAVYLCASSLELGQGAYGNTIYFGEGSWLTVV.

This clone has only one observation. The chain employs TRBV19 and TRBJ2-1, with 8 bases aligning to TRBD1. The CDR3 contains 14 residues. V lost 5 bases, J lost 6 bases, and 6 bases stayed unmatched. Germline V gene data show CDR1 as LNHDA and CDR2 as SQIVND (reference sequence). This CDR3 reads CASSAGGPFNEQFF. The CDR3 DNA is TGTGCCAGTAGTGCAGGGGGCCCCTTCAATGAGCAGTTCTTC.

V is TRBV10-3 and J is TRBJ2-5; 7 bases align to TRBD1. The CDR3 loop spans 14 amino acids. V lost 6 bases and J lost 2; bases outside the gene matches: 6. Germline lookup yields CDR1 ENHRY and CDR2 SYGVKD. The chain's CDR3 is CAISDPGQQETQYF. The CDR3 coding sequence is TGTGCCATCAGCGACCCGGGACAGCAAGAGACCCAGTACTTC.

In DNA, the CDR3 is TGTGCCAGCAAAAACCCCGACAGCTACGAGCAGTACTTC. The encoded protein is CASKNPDSYEQYF. The V gene is TRBV6-5, the J gene TRBJ2-7, with D perhaps TRBD1 (5 bases). The CDR3 length is 13 residues. The germline V and J ends were trimmed by 7 bases and 3 bases, with 13 bases remaining between them. Germline V gene data show CDR1 as MNHEY and CDR2 as SVGAGI.

The chain uses TRBV27 and TRBJ2-1; 7 bases align to TRBD2. The V gene end was trimmed by 2 bases and the J gene end by 2 bases; junction bases not matched to a gene: 0. CDR3 size: 14 residues. Germline CDR1 is MNHEY and CDR2 is SMNVEV (reference sequence). CDR3: CASSLGTTYNEQFF. Here the CDR3 DNA reads TGTGCCAGCAGTTTAGGGACTACCTACAATGAGCAGTTCTTC.

This chain joins TRBV5-1 and TRBJ2-7, with no clear D. The CDR3 covers 13 residues. The ends were cut back, 0 bases at V and 4 bases at J, with 8 bases in the middle. Germline CDR1 is SGHRS and CDR2 is YFSETQ. The CDR3 DNA sequence: TGCGCCAGCAGCTTGGACGGCGGATACGAGCAGTACTTC. This translates into CASSLDGGYEQYF.

CDR3 DNA sequence: TGTGCCAGCTTCAAAGGTCTGGGCCTCATGAACACTGAAGCTTTCTTT. This translates into CASFKGLGLMNTEAFF. The chain uses TRBV27 and TRBJ1-1; no reliable D call. In germline, CDR1 is MNHEY, CDR2 SMNVEV (reference sequence). Trimming removed 8 bases at V and 0 bases at J, with 19 bases between. This CDR3 spans 16 amino acids.

The V and J genes are TRBV11-1 and TRBJ1-1, with TRBD1 matching 9 bases. With V trimmed by 5 bases and J by 4 bases, 5 bases remained unmatched. The CDR3 loop spans 14 amino acids. Germline CDR1 is SGHAT and CDR2 is FQDESV (reference sequence). Here the CDR3 DNA reads TGTGCCAGCAGCCCGGGACAGGGACGCACTGAAGCTTTCTTT. This translates into CASSPGQGRTEAFF.

This chain joins TRBV30 and TRBJ1-1; TRBD1 matches at 8 bases. Trimming removed 2 bases from V and 1 base from J; junction bases left unmatched: 3. The CDR3 loop spans 14 amino acids. CDR1 and CDR2 from the germline V gene are GTSNPN and SVGIG (reference sequence). The CDR3 coding sequence is TGTGCCTGGAGTACGGACAGGGAGAACACTGAAGCTTTCTTT. This sequence encodes CAWSTDRENTEAFF. The whole variable domain, remainder taken from reference TRBV30 and TRBJ1-1, is SQTIHQWPATLVQPVGSPLSLECTVEGTSNPNLYWYRQAAGRGLQLLFYSVGIGQISSEVPQNLSASRPQDRQFILSSKKLLLSDSGFYLCAWSTDRENTEAFFGQGTRLTVV.

The CDR3 protein is CASSRLAGGPYEQYF. The CDR3 coding sequence is TGCGCCAGCAGCAGGCTAGCGGGAGGGCCTTACGAGCAGTACTTC. The chain has TRBV5-1 and TRBJ2-7; the match to TRBD2 covers 12 bases. The V gene's germline CDR1 is SGHRS and CDR2 YFSETQ. Trimming at V came to 4 bases and at J to 4 bases, leaving 6 bases not matched to a gene. The CDR3 loop spans 15 amino acids.

As regards this clone: The DNA is left out, because the CDR3 cannot be placed on it with certainty; the CDR3 is given as TCRdb lists it. The chain employs TRBV27 and TRBJ2-3; the D call TRBD2 from the table was never checked on the DNA. The length of the CDR3 is 13 amino acids, counting both ends. Germline V gene sequence: CDR1 MNHEY, CDR2 SMNVEV (reference sequence). The CDR3 protein is CASSSSSTDTQYF.

CDR3 coding DNA: TGTGCCACCAGCAGAGATCTAAACGGCTACGAGCAGTACTTC. This codes for CATSRDLNGYEQYF. V gene TRBV15 combines with J gene TRBJ2-7; D call uncertain. Trimming left V 0 bases short and J 3 bases short, with 9 bases between. The V gene's germline CDR1 is LNHNV and CDR2 YYDKDF (reference sequence). This CDR3 spans 14 amino acids.

J is TRBJ2-1 and V is TRBV6-5; D is ambiguous. The V gene's germline CDR1 is MNHEY and CDR2 SVGAGI. The CDR3 spans 11 residues. V lost 4 bases to trimming and J lost 14 bases, with 12 bases between them. The CDR3 loop is CASSSSVSEFF. CDR3 DNA sequence: TGTGCCAGCAGTTCCAGTGTTTCCGAGTTCTTC.

The chain links TRBV2 to TRBJ2-1; 13 positions agree with TRBD2. Unmatched junction bases numbered 5, after V lost 4 bases and J lost 8 bases. The germline V gene encodes CDR1 SNHLY and CDR2 FYNNEI. The length of the CDR3 is 15 residues. CDR3 protein: CASSGTSGSADEQFF. The CDR3 DNA sequence: TGTGCCAGCAGTGGGACTAGCGGGAGTGCCGATGAGCAGTTCTTC.

The chain has TRBV4-2 and TRBJ2-2; TRBD2 matches at 9 bases. From germline, CDR1 is LGHNA and CDR2 YNFKEQ. This CDR3 is 17 amino acids long. With 3 bases clipped from V and 4 bases from J, the junction kept 9 bases outside the gene matches. The CDR3 loop is CASSHLTSGFSTGELFF. For the CDR3, the DNA is TGTGCCAGCAGCCACTTGACTAGCGGTTTCTCCACCGGGGAGCTGTTTTTT.

V gene TRBV29-1 combines with J gene TRBJ1-1; D gene unclear. The CDR3 is made up of 13 amino acids. The V gene's germline CDR1 is SQVTM and CDR2 ANQGSEA. The ends were cut back, 3 bases at V and 1 base at J, with 9 bases in the middle. The CDR3 sequence: CSVEMGWNTEAFF. CDR3 DNA: TGCAGCGTTGAGATGGGCTGGAACACTGAAGCTTTCTTT.

The chain carries TRBV18 and TRBJ2-1; D is possibly TRBD1 (6 bases). Germline V CDR1 and CDR2: KGHSH, LQKENI. CDR3 size: 16 residues. With 2 bases removed from V and 4 bases from J, the gap between germline ends came to 15 bases. CDR3 residues: CASSPKLQGGYNEQFF. The DNA for the CDR3 is TGTGCCAGCTCACCAAAGCTCCAAGGGGGATACAATGAGCAGTTCTTC.

A single count supports this clone. V gene TRBV2 combines with J gene TRBJ1-5; 10 bases agree with TRBD1. Germline V gene sequence: CDR1 SNHLY, CDR2 FYNNEI. This CDR3 spans 15 amino acids. Trimming at V came to 4 bases and at J to 2 bases, leaving 2 bases not matched to a gene. DNA for the CDR3: TGTGCCAGCAGTGGGGACAGGGGTGGCAATCAGCCCCAGCATTTT. Amino acids: CASSGDRGGNQPQHF.

The chain links TRBV7-2 to TRBJ2-1, with 10 bases fitting TRBD2. Germline V gives CDR1 SGHTA, CDR2 FQGNSA. V lost 5 bases and J lost 8; bases outside the gene matches: 6. This CDR3 contains 14 residues. CDR3 coding DNA: TGTGCCAGCAGCCGCGGACTAGCGGCGGATGAGCAGTTCTTC. It codes for CASSRGLAADEQFF.